Each of the 26 T cell receptor beta chains below was sequenced from the same sample in a study of blood T cell repertoires in COVID-19. Repertoires were generated with immunoSEQ multiplex PCR, while TCRdb's copy carries only in-frame clones and drops some. The sample shows 70,000 to 90,000 clones, 90% of them seen only once. The sequenced sample consisted of peripheral blood. The source is a human donor in a cohort sampled during active COVID-19.

In its sample, this clone was seen once. The chain combines TRBV7-9 with TRBJ2-2; 9 nucleotides align to TRBD1. With 5 bases clipped from V and 5 bases from J, the junction kept 12 bases outside the gene matches. The germline V gene encodes CDR1 SEHNR and CDR2 FQNEAQ (reference sequence). The CDR3 covers 17 residues. The CDR3 DNA reads TGTGCCAGCAGCCCAATAGGGACAGGGAAAGGTACCGGGGAGCTGTTTTTT. It yields the protein CASSPIGTGKGTGELFF.

The chain joins TRBV6-6 to TRBJ1-5; D is perhaps TRBD1 (6 bases). With 2 bases removed from V and 4 bases from J, the gap between germline ends came to 9 bases. Germline V CDR1 and CDR2: MNHNY, SVGAGI (reference sequence). The CDR3 extends over 14 amino acids. The CDR3: CASSYRTENQPQHF. CDR3 DNA sequence: TGTGCCAGCAGTTACCGGACAGAGAATCAGCCCCAGCATTTT.

The J gene is TRBJ1-6, the V gene TRBV7-8, with 8 bases lining up with TRBD1. The CDR3 loop spans 17 amino acids. The J segment lost 2 bases and the V segment lost 5 bases, leaving 8 bases of the junction unmatched. Germline V gives CDR1 SGHVS, CDR2 FQNEAQ. The DNA of the CDR3 is TGTGCCAGCAGCCCCGGACAGGGAACGGCCTATAATTCACCCCTCCACTTT. Translation gives CASSPGQGTAYNSPLHF.

As for this clone: A read error may account for a junction end that differs from germline. The V and J genes are TRBV7-9 and TRBJ2-5, with 8 bases matching TRBD1. This CDR3 spans 15 amino acids. Germline loops: CDR1 SEHNR, CDR2 FQNEAQ (reference sequence). CDR3 in amino acids: CASTDTTGDQETQYF. The CDR3, as DNA: TGTGCCAGCACTGACACGACAGGGGACCAGGAGACCCAGTACTTC.

The chain links TRBV10-1 to TRBJ2-1, with a tentative D call TRBD1 (5 bases). The length of the CDR3 is 12 residues. Trimming took off 8 bases at V and 4 bases at J, with 9 bases between the two ends. Germline V lookup: CDR1 WNHNN, CDR2 SYGVQD (reference sequence). The CDR3 region is CASADSYNEQFF. The CDR3 nucleotides read TGCGCCAGCGCTGACAGTTACAATGAGCAGTTCTTC.

The chain carries TRBV21-1 and TRBJ2-3; TRBD2, the table's D call, was not compared with the DNA. TRBV21-1 is a recognized pseudogene. The CDR3 loop spans 17 amino acids. The CDR3 protein is CASSKGRDWYFTDTQYF. The DNA of the CDR3 is TGTGCCAGCAGCAAAGGCCGTGACTGGTACTTCACAGATACGCAGTATTTT.

This chain joins TRBV11-2 and TRBJ1-2; 12 bases match TRBD1. Germline trimming cut 2 bases from V and 14 bases from J; bases unmatched to any gene: 12. From germline, CDR1 is SGHAT and CDR2 FQNNGV. The CDR3 is 15 amino acids. CDR3 sequence: CASSLRPGQGAGGTF. The CDR3 DNA sequence: TGTGCCAGCAGCTTAAGGCCGGGACAGGGGGCTGGTGGGACCTTC.

The rearrangement links TRBV6-5 to TRBJ1-1, with D unresolved. Trimming removed 2 bases from V and 5 bases from J, with 15 bases in between. This CDR3 region has 15 residues. The germline V gene encodes CDR1 MNHEY and CDR2 SVGAGI. The DNA for the CDR3 is TGTGCCAGCAGTTACGGCTGGGAGGGTCGAACTGAAGCTTTCTTT. Residues: CASSYGWEGRTEAFF.

The rearrangement joins TRBV4-3 to TRBJ2-1; 15 bases agree with TRBD2. This CDR3 spans 17 amino acids. With V trimmed by 1 base and J by 4 bases, 2 bases remained unmatched. CDR1 is LGHNA, CDR2 YSLEER, per germline. The DNA for the CDR3 is TGCGCCAGCAGCCAAGTCGGGACTAGCGGGGGGTACAATGAGCAGTTCTTC. This encodes CASSQVGTSGGYNEQFF.

This clone was seen once. The rearrangement joins TRBV3-1 (or the pseudogene TRBV3-2) to TRBJ2-7, with D maybe TRBD1 (7 bases). V was shortened by 1 base and J by 3 bases, with 19 bases between the two germline ends. This CDR3 has 17 residues. CDR1 LGHDT and CDR2 YNNKEL come from the germline V gene (reference sequence). The chain's CDR3 is CASSQVWGRQGGYEQYF. CDR3 nucleotide sequence: TGTGCCAGCAGCCAAGTATGGGGGAGACAGGGAGGCTACGAGCAGTACTTC.

The V gene is TRBV11-2, the J gene TRBJ2-1; 12 nucleotides line up with TRBD2. The trim removed 0 bases at V and 8 bases at J, leaving 8 bases unmatched. The CDR3 runs 17 residues. The germline V gene encodes CDR1 SGHAT and CDR2 FQNNGV. The CDR3 bases are TGTGCCAGCAGCTTAGAAGCGACTAGCGGGGGCCGAGATGAGCAGTTCTTC. It is translated as CASSLEATSGGRDEQFF.

V and J are TRBV9 and TRBJ2-3; weak D call: TRBD1 (5 bases). V lost 0 bases and J lost 0, with 14 bases in between. Germline assignment: CDR1 SGDLS and CDR2 YYNGEE. The length of the CDR3 is 17 residues. The CDR3 bases are TGTGCCAGCAGCGTAGAGGGTCAGGGCTTGAGCACAGATACGCAGTATTTT. This codes for CASSVEGQGLSTDTQYF.

V gene TRBV7-9 combines with J gene TRBJ1-4; possible D gene TRBD1, 6 bases. The CDR3 consists of 15 residues. V was cut by 8 bases and J by 5 bases, with 18 bases left in between. The germline CDR1 and CDR2 sequences are SEHNR and FQNEAQ (reference sequence). The CDR3 spells CASGPPGRGNEKLFF. The CDR3, as DNA: TGTGCCAGCGGACCGCCGGGGAGGGGGAATGAAAAACTGTTTTTT.

There are a few counts of this clone. The V gene is TRBV27, the J gene TRBJ2-3, with 8 positions matching TRBD1. CDR1 MNHEY and CDR2 SMNVEV come from the germline V gene (reference sequence). V shed 0 bases, J shed 2 bases, and the junction held 7 bases outside the gene matches. The CDR3 loop spans 17 amino acids. This CDR3 is CASSLSWDRIFTDTQYF. The CDR3 region has the DNA TGTGCCAGCAGTTTATCGTGGGACAGGATCTTCACAGATACGCAGTATTTT.

The rearrangement links TRBV9 to TRBJ1-5, with TRBD1 identical over 8 bases. Germline V gene lookup returns CDR1 SGDLS and CDR2 YYNGEE. Trimming removed 0 bases from V and 5 bases from J; junction bases left unmatched: 4. The CDR3 is 15 amino acids. The CDR3 DNA reads TGTGCCAGCAGCGTAGACCAGGGGGCCTATCAGCCCCAGCATTTT. Its protein product is CASSVDQGAYQPQHF.

This clone was counted a single time. The chain employs TRBV5-1 and TRBJ2-1; 9 bases map to TRBD1. Per the germline V gene, CDR1 is SGHRS and CDR2 is YFSETQ. The CDR3 has 15 residues. V gave up 3 bases and J gave up 3 bases; unmatched junction bases: 4. The CDR3 is CASSWGQGRYNEQFF. CDR3 bases: TGCGCCAGCAGCTGGGGACAGGGCCGCTACAATGAGCAGTTCTTC.

The gene calls are TRBV9 and TRBJ2-5; D is uncertain. Germline CDR1 and CDR2: SGDLS and YYNGEE. CDR3 size: 14 residues. V shed 4 bases and J shed 4 bases, with 14 bases lying between them. The CDR3: CASSSGRFGETQYF. The CDR3 coding sequence is TGTGCCAGCAGCTCGGGTAGGTTTGGAGAGACCCAGTACTTC.

The chain combines TRBV19 with TRBJ2-7; 10 nucleotides line up with TRBD2. The germline gives CDR1 LNHDA, CDR2 SQIVND (reference sequence). Unmatched junction bases numbered 10, after V lost 4 bases and J lost 1 base. The CDR3 has 17 amino acids. Here the CDR3 reads CASSRLSSGGASYEQYF. CDR3 nucleotide sequence: TGTGCCAGTAGTAGGCTTTCTAGCGGGGGCGCATCCTACGAGCAGTACTTC.

The chain uses TRBV5-1 and TRBJ2-7, with D perhaps TRBD1 (5 bases). Trimming took off 5 bases at V and 0 bases at J, with 9 bases between the two ends. Per germline, CDR1 SGHRS and CDR2 YFSETQ. The CDR3 extends over 13 amino acids. The CDR3 loop reads CASRSTVSYEQYF. Here the CDR3 DNA reads TGCGCCAGCAGGTCGACAGTCTCCTACGAGCAGTACTTC.

This clone was seen once. The chain couples TRBV23-1 to TRBJ2-1; perhaps TRBD2 as D (6 bases). TRBV23-1 is an ORF; its function is uncertain. V was pared by 3 bases and J by 7 bases, with 19 bases between. CDR3 size: 16 residues. CDR3 region: CASSQSRGSWPNEQFF. The CDR3 nucleotides read TGCGCCAGCAGTCAGTCACGGGGGAGTTGGCCAAATGAGCAGTTCTTC.

The J gene is TRBJ2-6, the V gene TRBV5-1; tentatively, D is TRBD2 (6 bases). Trimming took off 8 bases at V and 10 bases at J, with 13 bases between the two ends. The CDR3 is 12 residues long. Germline loops: CDR1 SGHRS, CDR2 YFSETQ. CDR3 amino acids: CASGGGQNVLTF. The CDR3 coding sequence is TGCGCCAGTGGGGGAGGTCAGAACGTCCTGACTTTC.

In nucleotides, the CDR3 is TGCAGCGCCGAGGCGGGGGGCTTTGGTGGTAACTATGGCTACACCTTC. Translation: CSAEAGGFGGNYGYTF. The chain uses TRBV29-1 and TRBJ1-2; TRBD1 is a possible D gene (6 bases). The CDR3 extends over 16 amino acids. Germline CDR1 reads SQVTM; CDR2 reads ANQGSEA. With 7 bases removed from V and 1 base from J, the gap between germline ends came to 22 bases.

The chain links TRBV6-1 to TRBJ2-2; 8 nucleotides align to TRBD1. The CDR3 loop spans 17 amino acids. Germline CDR1 and CDR2: MNHNS and SASEGT. The V and J ends lost 4 bases and 0 bases, in that order; junction bases with no gene match: 7. CDR3 nucleotides: TGTGCCAGCAGTGGACAGGGGCGACGATCGAACACCGGGGAGCTGTTTTTT. It is translated as CASSGQGRRSNTGELFF.

J is TRBJ2-7 and V is TRBV6-6; 7 bases line up with TRBD1. The CDR3 spans 15 residues. The germline V gene has CDR1 MNHNY and CDR2 SVGAGI (reference sequence). V trimming: 3 bases; J trimming: 2 bases; junction bases outside the gene matches: 7. The CDR3 here is CASSYIAQGAYEQYF. The CDR3 nucleotides read TGTGCCAGCAGTTATATCGCCCAGGGGGCCTACGAGCAGTACTTC.

This chain links TRBV10-3 with TRBJ2-3, with 7 bases fitting TRBD1. Germline assignment: CDR1 ENHRY and CDR2 SYGVKD. The trim removed 4 bases at V and 7 bases at J, leaving 11 bases unmatched. The length of the CDR3 is 15 residues. CDR3 nucleotides: TGTGCCATCAGTGCGGAAGGGGGCGCAAGGAATACGCAGTATTTT. As protein: CAISAEGGARNTQYF.

The chain has TRBV19 and TRBJ1-5; weak D call: TRBD1 (6 bases). CDR1 LNHDA and CDR2 SQIVND come from the germline V gene (reference sequence). The CDR3 is 17 residues long. Between the trimmed V and J ends, which lost 4 bases and 2 bases, there was a span of 18 bases. This CDR3 reads CASSTRDTLQGNQPQHF. In DNA form, the CDR3 reads TGTGCCAGTAGTACCCGGGACACCCTTCAGGGCAATCAGCCCCAGCATTTT.